This is a list of T cell receptor beta chains from one sample in a study of T cell repertoires in cytomegalovirus infection. TCRdb used MiXCR to reprocess the reads, holding one entry per CDR3 protein. In the table there are about 260,000 distinct CDR3 sequences, 8% to 9.5% of which are singletons. Sequencing was performed on PBMCs. The origin of the receptors is a human donor in good health (CMV status not recorded). Some clones in this sample may be carry-over from other donors' samples. Both conserved end residues are part of each CDR3. A D gene is named only where the DNA matches it firmly. Expanded clones get a size class; other rows say once, few or many, or leave the size out.

CDR3 DNA: TGTGCCAGCAGCCGCCTATTTGGAAACACTGAAGCTTTCTTT
CDR3 protein: CASSRLFGNTEAFF
J gene: TRBJ1-1
V gene: TRBV3-1
D gene: .
clone size: many

CDR3 DNA: TGTGCCAGCAGATCTAGGAGGGGGGGGTACCAAGAGACCCAGTACTTC
CDR3 protein: CASRSRRGGYQETQYF
J gene: TRBJ2-5
V gene: TRBV7-2
D gene: .
clone size: .

CDR3 DNA: TGCAGTGCTAGAATTACGGGACAGGGTCCCTATGGCTACACCTTC
CDR3 protein: CSARITGQGPYGYTF
J gene: TRBJ1-2
V gene: TRBV20-1
D gene: TRBD1
clone size: .

CDR3 DNA: TGTGCCAGCAGTGTATCGGGACAGGGAACTTCTGGCTACACCTTC
CDR3 protein: CASSVSGQGTSGYTF
J gene: TRBJ1-2
V gene: TRBV2
D gene: TRBD1
clone size: few

CDR3 DNA: TGTGCCAGCAGCCTGAGGAACCAAGAGACCCAGTACTTC
CDR3 protein: CASSLRNQETQYF
J gene: TRBJ2-5
V gene: TRBV12-3/TRBV12-4
D gene: .
clone size: many

CDR3 DNA: TGTGCCAGCAGCTTATTAGGGGGCGAAAAACTGTTTTTT
CDR3 protein: CASSLLGGEKLFF
J gene: TRBJ1-4
V gene: TRBV7-8
D gene: TRBD1
clone size: many

CDR3 DNA: TGTGCCAGCAGTAACGACAGGGGGCTTGGCTACACCTTC
CDR3 protein: CASSNDRGLGYTF
J gene: TRBJ1-2
V gene: TRBV25-1
D gene: TRBD1
clone size: few

CDR3 DNA: TGTGCCAGCAGCCCACAGATTCGGACAGGGGAGACTGAAGCTTTCTTT
CDR3 protein: CASSPQIRTGETEAFF
J gene: TRBJ1-1
V gene: TRBV7-2
D gene: TRBD1
clone size: many

CDR3 DNA: TGTGCCAGCGCCCGGGACGGAATGAACACTGAAGCTTTCTTT
CDR3 protein: CASARDGMNTEAFF
J gene: TRBJ1-1
V gene: TRBV25-1
D gene: .
clone size: .

CDR3 DNA: TGTGCCAGCAGTTACTCCGGGGGCAATCGGGGCAATCAGCCCCAGCATTTT
CDR3 protein: CASSYSGGNRGNQPQHF
J gene: TRBJ1-5
V gene: TRBV7-8
D gene: .
clone size: many

CDR3 DNA: TGTGCCAGCAGACGCACACTAGCGGGAGCTTACAATGAGCAGTTCTTC
CDR3 protein: CASRRTLAGAYNEQFF
J gene: TRBJ2-1
V gene: TRBV6-1
D gene: TRBD2
clone size: .

CDR3 DNA: TGTGCCAGCAGACGACAGGGGACAGATACGCAGTATTTT
CDR3 protein: CASRRQGTDTQYF
J gene: TRBJ2-3
V gene: TRBV6-2/TRBV6-3
D gene: TRBD1
clone size: many

CDR3 DNA: TGTGCCAGCAGCTTAGGAGACATGACCTTCTCTGGAAACACCATATATTTT
CDR3 protein: CASSLGDMTFSGNTIYF
J gene: TRBJ1-3
V gene: TRBV7-6
D gene: .
clone size: many

CDR3 DNA: TGTGCCAGCAGTTCCTTCACAGACCTAGCCTACGAGCAGTACTTC
CDR3 protein: CASSSFTDLAYEQYF
J gene: TRBJ2-7
V gene: TRBV6-2/TRBV6-3
D gene: .
clone size: few

CDR3 DNA: TGCGCCAGCAGTGAGGGACAGGCCGCCCAAGAGACCCAGTACTTC
CDR3 protein: CASSEGQAAQETQYF
J gene: TRBJ2-5
V gene: TRBV10-1
D gene: TRBD1
clone size: .

CDR3 DNA: TGTGCCAGCAGCTTAAGACGGGAGGAAAAACTGTTTTTT
CDR3 protein: CASSLRREEKLFF
J gene: TRBJ1-4
V gene: TRBV7-2
D gene: .
clone size: many

CDR3 DNA: TGCGCCAGCAGCTTGGGGCAGGGATGGGGTGAAAAACTGTTTTTT
CDR3 protein: CASSLGQGWGEKLFF
J gene: TRBJ1-4
V gene: TRBV5-1
D gene: .
clone size: .

CDR3 DNA: TGTGCCAGCAGCGGACTAGCGGGCCCCGGGGAGCTGTTTTTT
CDR3 protein: CASSGLAGPGELFF
J gene: TRBJ2-2
V gene: TRBV7-2
D gene: TRBD2
clone size: many

CDR3 DNA: TGTGCCAGCAGCTTAGGGCTGGACACAGCCTACGAGCAGTACTTC
CDR3 protein: CASSLGLDTAYEQYF
J gene: TRBJ2-7
V gene: TRBV7-9
D gene: .
clone size: many

CDR3 DNA: TGTGCCAGCAACTACAGGGCAACTAATGAAAAACTGTTTTTT
CDR3 protein: CASNYRATNEKLFF
J gene: TRBJ1-4
V gene: TRBV2
D gene: .
clone size: .

CDR3 DNA: TGTGCCAGCAGCTTAGTCGGGACTAGCGGGAGGGCCAGGGACCATGAGCAGTTCTTC
CDR3 protein: CASSLVGTSGRARDHEQFF
J gene: TRBJ2-1
V gene: TRBV7-2
D gene: TRBD2
clone size: many

CDR3 DNA: TGTGCCAGCAGCCCGGGTGCGGGGGCCCCCCAAGAGACCCAGTACTTC
CDR3 protein: CASSPGAGAPQETQYF
J gene: TRBJ2-5
V gene: TRBV7-2
D gene: .
clone size: few

CDR3 DNA: TGTGCCACCCTCCGGGGGGGGAGCTCCTACAATGAGCAGTTCTTC
CDR3 protein: CATLRGGSSYNEQFF
J gene: TRBJ2-1
V gene: TRBV7-2
D gene: TRBD2
clone size: many

CDR3 DNA: TGCGCCAGCAGCCACTCTGATCGTTCCGGCGAGCAGTACTTC
CDR3 protein: CASSHSDRSGEQYF
J gene: TRBJ2-7
V gene: TRBV4-3
D gene: .
clone size: many

CDR3 DNA: TGTGCCAGTAGCACCCGGGACACGTACACTGAAGCTTTCTTT
CDR3 protein: CASSTRDTYTEAFF
J gene: TRBJ1-1
V gene: TRBV19
D gene: .
clone size: many

CDR3 DNA: TGCGCCAGCAGCCAAGATTTATCGAGAGGGGCGTCAGGATACGAGCAGTACTTC
CDR3 protein: CASSQDLSRGASGYEQYF
J gene: TRBJ2-7
V gene: TRBV4-3
D gene: .
clone size: many

CDR3 DNA: TGTGCCAGCAGTTTAGCGGCTAACGGACTCCTGAACACTGAAGCTTTCTTT
CDR3 protein: CASSLAANGLLNTEAFF
J gene: TRBJ1-1
V gene: TRBV12-3/TRBV12-4
D gene: .
clone size: many

CDR3 DNA: TGTGCCAGCAGTGGCTCCGGGACAGGGATTACCAATCAGCCCCAGCATTTT
CDR3 protein: CASSGSGTGITNQPQHF
J gene: TRBJ1-5
V gene: TRBV6-1
D gene: TRBD1
clone size: .

CDR3 DNA: TGTGCCAGCAGCTTAGCGACCTGGGATCAGCCCCAGCATTTT
CDR3 protein: CASSLATWDQPQHF
J gene: TRBJ1-5
V gene: TRBV5-5
D gene: .
clone size: .

CDR3 DNA: TGCGCCAGCAGCTTGGTGGGGACGGCGGGCTACACCTTC
CDR3 protein: CASSLVGTAGYTF
J gene: TRBJ1-2
V gene: TRBV5-1
D gene: .
clone size: .

CDR3 DNA: TGTGCCAGCAGCTATGGGCGGACTAGCGGAGGGAGGGAGACCCAGTACTTC
CDR3 protein: CASSYGRTSGGRETQYF
J gene: TRBJ2-5
V gene: TRBV11-2
D gene: TRBD2
clone size: .

CDR3 DNA: TGCGCCAGCAGCTCCGGACTAGCGGGTACCTACGAGCAGTACTTC
CDR3 protein: CASSSGLAGTYEQYF
J gene: TRBJ2-7
V gene: TRBV5-1
D gene: TRBD2
clone size: many

CDR3 DNA: TGTGCCAGTAGTATAGGAGGGTCTAGGGGTAGCTCCTACGAGCAGTACTTC
CDR3 protein: CASSIGGSRGSSYEQYF
J gene: TRBJ2-7
V gene: TRBV19
D gene: .
clone size: few

CDR3 DNA: TGTGCCAGCAGCTTGGGCCTCGCGGGTAATTCACCCCTCCACTTT
CDR3 protein: CASSLGLAGNSPLHF
J gene: TRBJ1-6
V gene: TRBV7-2
D gene: .
clone size: many

CDR3 DNA: TGCGCCAGCAGCCAAGTGAATGAGCAGTTCTTC
CDR3 protein: CASSQVNEQFF
J gene: TRBJ2-1
V gene: TRBV4-1
D gene: .
clone size: few

CDR3 DNA: TGTGCCAGCAGCGGGACAGGGGGGCCCGGGGAGCTGTTTTTT
CDR3 protein: CASSGTGGPGELFF
J gene: TRBJ2-2
V gene: TRBV6-2/TRBV6-3
D gene: TRBD1
clone size: few

CDR3 DNA: TGCAGTGCTAGAGATTGGAGGCGGAACACTGAAGCTTTCTTT
CDR3 protein: CSARDWRRNTEAFF
J gene: TRBJ1-1
V gene: TRBV20-1
D gene: .
clone size: few